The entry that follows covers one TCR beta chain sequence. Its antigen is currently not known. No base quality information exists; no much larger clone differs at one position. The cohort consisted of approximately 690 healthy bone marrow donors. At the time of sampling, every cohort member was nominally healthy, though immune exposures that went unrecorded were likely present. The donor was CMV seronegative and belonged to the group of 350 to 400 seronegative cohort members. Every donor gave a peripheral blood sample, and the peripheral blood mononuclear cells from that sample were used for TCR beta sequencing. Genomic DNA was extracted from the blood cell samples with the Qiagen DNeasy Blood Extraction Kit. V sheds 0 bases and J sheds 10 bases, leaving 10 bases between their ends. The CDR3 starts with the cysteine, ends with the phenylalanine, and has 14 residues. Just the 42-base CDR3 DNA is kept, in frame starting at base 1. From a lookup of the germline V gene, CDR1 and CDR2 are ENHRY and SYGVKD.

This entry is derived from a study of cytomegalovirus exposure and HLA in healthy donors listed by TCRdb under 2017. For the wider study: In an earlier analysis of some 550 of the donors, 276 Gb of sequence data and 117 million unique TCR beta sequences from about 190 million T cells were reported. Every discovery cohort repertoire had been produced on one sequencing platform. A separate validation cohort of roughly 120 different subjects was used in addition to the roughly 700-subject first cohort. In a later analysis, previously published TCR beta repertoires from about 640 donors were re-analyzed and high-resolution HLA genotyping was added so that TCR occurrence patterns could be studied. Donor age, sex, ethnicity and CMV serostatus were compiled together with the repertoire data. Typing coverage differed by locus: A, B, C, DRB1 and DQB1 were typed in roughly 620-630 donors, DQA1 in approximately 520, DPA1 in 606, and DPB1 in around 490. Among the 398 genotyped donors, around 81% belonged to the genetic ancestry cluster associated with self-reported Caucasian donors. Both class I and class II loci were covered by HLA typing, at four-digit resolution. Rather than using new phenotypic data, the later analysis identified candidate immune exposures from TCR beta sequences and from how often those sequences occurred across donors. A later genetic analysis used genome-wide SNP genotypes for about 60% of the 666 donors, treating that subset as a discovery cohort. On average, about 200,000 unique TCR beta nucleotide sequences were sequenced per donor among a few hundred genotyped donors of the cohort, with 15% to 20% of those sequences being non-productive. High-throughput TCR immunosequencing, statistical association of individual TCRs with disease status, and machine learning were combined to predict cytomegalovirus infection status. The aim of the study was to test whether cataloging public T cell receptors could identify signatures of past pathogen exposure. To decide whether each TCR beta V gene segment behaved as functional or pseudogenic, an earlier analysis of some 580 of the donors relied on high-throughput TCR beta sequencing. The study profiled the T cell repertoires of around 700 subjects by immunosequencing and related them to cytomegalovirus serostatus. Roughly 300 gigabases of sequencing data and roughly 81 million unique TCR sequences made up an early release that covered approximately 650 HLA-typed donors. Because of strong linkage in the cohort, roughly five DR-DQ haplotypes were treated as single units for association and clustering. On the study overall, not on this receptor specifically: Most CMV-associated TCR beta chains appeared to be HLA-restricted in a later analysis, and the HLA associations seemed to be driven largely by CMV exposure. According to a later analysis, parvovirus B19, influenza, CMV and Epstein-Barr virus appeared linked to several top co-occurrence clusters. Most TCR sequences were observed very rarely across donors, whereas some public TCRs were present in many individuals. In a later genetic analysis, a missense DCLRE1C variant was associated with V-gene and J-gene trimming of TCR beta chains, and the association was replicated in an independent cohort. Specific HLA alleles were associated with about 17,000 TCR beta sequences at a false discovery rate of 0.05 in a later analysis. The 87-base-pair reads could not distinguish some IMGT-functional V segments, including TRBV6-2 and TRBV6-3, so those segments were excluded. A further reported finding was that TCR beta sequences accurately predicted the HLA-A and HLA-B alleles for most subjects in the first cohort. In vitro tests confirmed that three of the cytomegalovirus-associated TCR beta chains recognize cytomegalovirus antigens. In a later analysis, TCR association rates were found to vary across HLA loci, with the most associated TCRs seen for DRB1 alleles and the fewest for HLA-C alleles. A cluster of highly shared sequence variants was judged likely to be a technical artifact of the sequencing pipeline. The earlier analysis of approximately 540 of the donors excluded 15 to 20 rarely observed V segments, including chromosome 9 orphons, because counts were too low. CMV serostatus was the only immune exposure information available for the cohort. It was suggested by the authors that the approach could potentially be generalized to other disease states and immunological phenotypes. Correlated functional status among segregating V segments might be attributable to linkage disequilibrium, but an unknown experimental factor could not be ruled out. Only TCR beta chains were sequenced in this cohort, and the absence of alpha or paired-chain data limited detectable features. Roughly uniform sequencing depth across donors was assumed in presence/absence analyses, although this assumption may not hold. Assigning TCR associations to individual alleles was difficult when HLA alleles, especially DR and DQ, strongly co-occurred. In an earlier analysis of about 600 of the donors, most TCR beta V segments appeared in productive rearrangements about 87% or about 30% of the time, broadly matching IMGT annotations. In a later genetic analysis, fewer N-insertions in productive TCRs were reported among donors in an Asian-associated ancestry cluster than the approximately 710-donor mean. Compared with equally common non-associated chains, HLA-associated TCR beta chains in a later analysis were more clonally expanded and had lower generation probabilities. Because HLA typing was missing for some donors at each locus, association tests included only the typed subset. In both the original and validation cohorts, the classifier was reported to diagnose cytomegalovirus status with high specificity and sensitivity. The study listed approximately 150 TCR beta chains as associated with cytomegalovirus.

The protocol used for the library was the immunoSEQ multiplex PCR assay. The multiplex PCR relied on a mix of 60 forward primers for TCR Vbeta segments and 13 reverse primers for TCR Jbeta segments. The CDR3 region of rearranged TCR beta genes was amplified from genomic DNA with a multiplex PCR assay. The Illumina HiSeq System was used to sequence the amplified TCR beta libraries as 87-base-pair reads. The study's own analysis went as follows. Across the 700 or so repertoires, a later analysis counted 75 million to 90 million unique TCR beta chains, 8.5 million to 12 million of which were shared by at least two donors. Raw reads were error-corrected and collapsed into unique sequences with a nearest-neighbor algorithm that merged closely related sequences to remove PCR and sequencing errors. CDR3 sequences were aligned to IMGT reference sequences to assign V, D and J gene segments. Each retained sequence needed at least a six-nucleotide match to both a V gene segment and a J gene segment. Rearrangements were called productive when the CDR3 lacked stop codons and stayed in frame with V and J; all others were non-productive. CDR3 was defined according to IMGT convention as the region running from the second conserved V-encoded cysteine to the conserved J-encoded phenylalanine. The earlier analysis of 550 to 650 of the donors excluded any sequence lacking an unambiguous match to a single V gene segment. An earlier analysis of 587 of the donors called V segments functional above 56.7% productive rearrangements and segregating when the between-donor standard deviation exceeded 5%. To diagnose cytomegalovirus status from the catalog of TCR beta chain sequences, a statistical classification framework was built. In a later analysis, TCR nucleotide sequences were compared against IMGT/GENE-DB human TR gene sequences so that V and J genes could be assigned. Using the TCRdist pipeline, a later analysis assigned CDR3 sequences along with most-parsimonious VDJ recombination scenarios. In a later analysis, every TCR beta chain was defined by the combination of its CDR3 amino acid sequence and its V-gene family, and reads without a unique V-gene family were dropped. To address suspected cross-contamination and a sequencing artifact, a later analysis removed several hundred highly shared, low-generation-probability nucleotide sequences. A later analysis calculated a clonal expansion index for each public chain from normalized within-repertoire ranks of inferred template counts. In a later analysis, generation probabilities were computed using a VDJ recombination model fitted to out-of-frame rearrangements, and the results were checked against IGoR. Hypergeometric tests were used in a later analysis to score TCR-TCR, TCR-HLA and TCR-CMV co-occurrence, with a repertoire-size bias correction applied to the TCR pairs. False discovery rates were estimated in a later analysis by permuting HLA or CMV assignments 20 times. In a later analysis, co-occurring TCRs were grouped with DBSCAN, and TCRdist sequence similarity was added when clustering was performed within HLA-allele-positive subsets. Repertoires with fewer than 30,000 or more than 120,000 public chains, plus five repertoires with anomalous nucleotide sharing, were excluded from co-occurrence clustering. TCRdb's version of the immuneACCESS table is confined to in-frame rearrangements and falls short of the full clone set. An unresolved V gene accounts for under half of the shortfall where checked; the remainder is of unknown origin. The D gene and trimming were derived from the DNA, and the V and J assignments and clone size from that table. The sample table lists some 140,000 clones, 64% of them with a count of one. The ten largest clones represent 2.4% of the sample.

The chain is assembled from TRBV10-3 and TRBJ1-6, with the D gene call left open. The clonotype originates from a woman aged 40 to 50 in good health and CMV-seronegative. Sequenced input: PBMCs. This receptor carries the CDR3 CAISESLGRSPLHF. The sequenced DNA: TGTGCCATCAGTGAGTCGTTGGGGAGGTCACCCCTCCACTTT.